One and the same sample provided the 9 T cell receptor beta chains below, sequenced in a study of blood T cells in healthy people across ages. A J-beta primer mix and a sample-barcoded 5' primer were used in a second PCR of roughly 7 to 12 cycles. MiXCR was run by TCRdb on the 5' RACE reads, yielding one entry per CDR3 protein. Of some 1 million distinct CDR3 sequences listed, 35% to 55% were seen once; the top ten hold under 20%. Material: blood. Source of these receptors: a woman aged 60-75 years in good health.

The chain has TRBV7-9 and TRBJ2-1; 7 positions agree with TRBD1. In germline, CDR1 is SEHNR, CDR2 FQNEAQ (reference sequence). There are 14 residues in the CDR3. V shed 6 bases and J 6 bases; nucleotides not matched to a gene: 8. For the CDR3, the DNA is TGTGCCAGCAGAGACAGGACAGGCGGCAATGAGCAGTTCTTC. Translation gives CASRDRTGGNEQFF.

The rearrangement joins TRBV7-2 to TRBJ2-2; D remains ambiguous. The CDR3 is 15 residues long. V was clipped by 1 base and J by 2 bases, with 8 bases between them. Germline-derived CDR1 and CDR2 are SGHTA and FQGNSA. For the CDR3, the DNA is TGTGCCAGCAGCTTAGTGGCCAGCAACACCGGGGAGCTGTTTTTT. This sequence encodes CASSLVASNTGELFF. Together with reference TRBV7-2 and TRBJ2-2, the CDR3 gives the full variable domain: GAGVSQSPSNKVTEKGKDVELRCDPISGHTALYWYRQSLGQGLEFLIYFQGNSAPDKSGLPSDRFSAERTGGSVSTLTIQRTQQEDSAVYLCASSLVASNTGELFFGEGSRLTVL.

This clonotype was detected a few times. The rearrangement joins TRBV25-1 to TRBJ2-3; 9 bases line up with TRBD1. The CDR3 spans 15 residues. CDR1 MGHDK and CDR2 SYGVNS come from the germline V gene. V shed 3 bases and J 8 bases; nucleotides not matched to a gene: 9. The CDR3: CASSDQLQGAGTQYF. The CDR3 nucleotides are TGTGCCAGCAGTGACCAGCTACAGGGGGCGGGTACGCAGTATTTT.

CDR3 nucleotides: TGTGCCAGCAGTTTATCGCCCTCAGCCTCTGGCTACACCTTC. It encodes CASSLSPSASGYTF. The chain combines TRBV27 with TRBJ1-2; D not resolved. The CDR3 is made up of 14 amino acids. CDR1 and CDR2 from the germline V gene are MNHEY and SMNVEV (reference sequence). V was clipped by 0 bases and J by 7 bases, with 12 bases between them.

This clonotype was counted a few times. V and J are TRBV2 and TRBJ1-4; D is unresolved. The germline V gene has CDR1 SNHLY and CDR2 FYNNEI. The CDR3 runs 13 residues. Trimming cost V 6 bases and J 8 bases, with 13 bases left between them. CDR3 loop: CASRRNDREKLFF. Here the CDR3 DNA reads TGTGCCAGCAGACGGAACGACCGGGAAAAACTGTTTTTT.

This clonotype turned up a few times. The chain has TRBV27 and TRBJ2-7; 7 bases align to TRBD1. Per the germline V gene, CDR1 is MNHEY and CDR2 is SMNVEV (reference sequence). V was pared by 7 bases and J by 3 bases, with 6 bases of the junction left unmatched. The CDR3 length is 13 residues. The CDR3 here is CASKTRDSYEQYF. CDR3 nucleotide sequence: TGTGCCAGCAAGACCAGGGACAGCTACGAGCAGTACTTC.

This clonotype was counted a few times. The V gene is TRBV18, the J gene TRBJ1-1; 7 bases line up with TRBD1. V was pared by 3 bases and J by 4 bases, with 5 bases of the junction left unmatched. Germline values: CDR1 KGHSH, CDR2 LQKENI. The CDR3 is made up of 14 amino acids. In DNA, the CDR3 is TGTGCCAGCTCACCCGGACAGGCGTTCACTGAAGCTTTCTTT. Translation: CASSPGQAFTEAFF.

V gene TRBV7-2 combines with J gene TRBJ2-7, with 9 bases identical to TRBD1. This CDR3 has 16 amino acids. V lost 0 bases and J lost 1; bases outside the gene matches: 4. Per the germline V gene, CDR1 is SGHTA and CDR2 is FQGNSA. CDR3 amino acids: CASSLAGQGISYEQYF. The CDR3 DNA follows: TGTGCCAGCAGCTTAGCGGGACAGGGAATTTCCTACGAGCAGTACTTC.

This clonotype has more than one count but fewer than ten. The chain employs TRBV20-1 and TRBJ1-2, with D possibly matching TRBD1 (6 bases). CDR3 size: 17 residues. The germline V gene has CDR1 DFQATT and CDR2 SNEGSKA (reference sequence). V shed 1 base and J shed 4 bases, with 22 bases lying between them. CDR3 loop: CSARGGDGNRVAYGYTF. The CDR3, as DNA: TGCAGTGCTAGAGGCGGGGATGGGAACAGGGTGGCCTATGGCTACACCTTC.